Each of the 29 T cell receptor beta chains below was sequenced from the same sample in a study of CD8 T cells in ankylosing spondylitis. MiXCR, applied by TCRdb to the 5' RACE reads, yields one record per CDR3 protein. The sample shows 150,000 to 200,000 distinct CDR3 sequences, 10% to 15% of them seen only once. What was sequenced was blood, either unsorted or a sorted T cell fraction (not recorded which). The receptor source for this set is a female donor with ankylosing spondylitis or in good health (not recorded which).

On this clonotype itself: This sequence may be a read error, since a much larger clone differs from it by one base. The genes are TRBV7-9 and TRBJ1-4; D call uncertain. V was trimmed by 3 bases and J by 10 bases, leaving 12 bases between them. The CDR3 length is 13 residues. Germline CDR1 SEHNR, CDR2 FQNEAQ (reference sequence). CDR3 region: CASSFLGSAKLFF. The CDR3 DNA follows: TGTGCCAGCAGCTTCCTAGGGTCGGCAAAACTGTTTTTT.

In the case of this clonotype: This clone may be a read error of a much larger clone one base away. This chain links TRBV5-1 with TRBJ2-2, with unresolved D. Trimming took off 4 bases at V and 0 bases at J, with 13 bases between the two ends. This CDR3 comprises 16 residues. The germline gives CDR1 SGHRS, CDR2 YFSETQ. Here the CDR3 reads CASSGIPFANTGELFF. CDR3 DNA: TGCGCCAGCAGCGGGATCCCCTTCGCGAACACCGGGGAGCTGTTTTTT. Complete variable domain (other parts from reference TRBV5-1 and TRBJ2-2): KAGVTQTPRYLIKTRGQQVTLSCSPISGHRSVSWYQQTPGQGLQFLFEYFSETQRNKGNFPGRFSGRQFSNSRSEMNVSTLELGDSALYLCASSGIPFANTGELFFGEGSRLTVL.

About this clonotype: Since a much larger clone is just one base distant, this may be a read error. The J gene is TRBJ2-3, the V gene TRBV7-2, with D possibly matching TRBD2 (6 bases). The V end lost 0 bases, the J end lost 2 bases, and 18 bases lay between the germline ends. The V gene's germline CDR1 is SGHTA and CDR2 FQGNSA. CDR3 length: 18 amino acids. The DNA of the CDR3 is TGTGCCAGCAGCTTAGCGCTAATTGCTAGCGCCCTCACAGATACGCAGTATTTT. Protein product: CASSLALIASALTDTQYF.

The genes are TRBV5-1 and TRBJ2-1; 8 bases fit TRBD2. This CDR3 contains 14 residues. J gave up 8 bases and V 4 bases, and 8 bases lay outside the gene matches. CDR1 is SGHRS, CDR2 YFSETQ, per germline. This CDR3 is CASSPGSGIDEQFF. In DNA, the CDR3 is TGCGCCAGCAGCCCGGGTAGCGGGATAGATGAGCAGTTCTTC.

This clonotype was seen ten or more times. The rearrangement joins TRBV20-1 to TRBJ1-2, with 7 bases matching TRBD1. V shed 0 bases and J 4 bases; nucleotides not matched to a gene: 8. CDR1 is DFQATT and CDR2 is SNEGSKA in the germline V gene (reference sequence). The CDR3 length is 15 residues. CDR3 sequence: CSARDQRQGAYGYTF. DNA for the CDR3: TGCAGTGCTAGAGATCAACGACAGGGAGCCTATGGCTACACCTTC.

This clonotype was observed a few times. The chain links TRBV20-1 to TRBJ2-7, with TRBD2 identical over 11 bases. The CDR3 extends over 17 amino acids. With V trimmed by 2 bases and J by 0 bases, 9 bases remained unmatched. The germline CDR1 and CDR2 sequences are DFQATT and SNEGSKA (reference sequence). The CDR3 DNA reads as TGCAGTGCTAGACCCAGACAGACTAGCGGGGCCTCCTACGAGCAGTACTTC. Its protein is CSARPRQTSGASYEQYF.

This chain joins TRBV20-1 and TRBJ1-4; weak D call: TRBD1 (6 bases). The length of the CDR3 is 13 residues. Trimming took 8 bases from V and 7 from J, leaving 17 bases between them. Germline V gives CDR1 DFQATT, CDR2 SNEGSKA (reference sequence). Here the CDR3 reads CSSEARGREKLFF. In DNA form, the CDR3 reads TGCAGTAGTGAGGCCAGGGGTCGTGAAAAACTGTTTTTT.

This clonotype was picked up many times. This chain joins TRBV7-8 and TRBJ2-3, with D possibly called TRBD1 or TRBD2 (5 bases each). Trimming stripped 2 bases from V and 3 bases from J, with 9 bases between. The germline CDR1 and CDR2 sequences are SGHVS and FQNEAQ. This CDR3 spans 14 amino acids. CDR3 sequence (DNA): TGTGCCAGCAGCTTAACGGGGCGAACAGATACGCAGTATTTT. Translated: CASSLTGRTDTQYF.

This clonotype occurred many times. The chain couples TRBV11-2 to TRBJ2-3; D is ambiguous. Trimming stripped 6 bases from V and 2 bases from J, with 6 bases between. The germline V gene encodes CDR1 SGHAT and CDR2 FQNNGV. This CDR3 has 12 amino acids. CDR3 sequence reads: CASRSYTDTQYF. The CDR3 DNA is TGTGCCAGCAGGAGTTACACAGATACGCAGTATTTT.

The V call is TRBV5-1, the J call TRBJ2-3; 14 positions agree with TRBD2. CDR1 is SGHRS and CDR2 is YFSETQ in the germline V gene. This CDR3 spans 16 amino acids. Germline trimming cut 4 bases from V and 4 bases from J; bases unmatched to any gene: 5. The CDR3 region has the DNA TGCGCCAGCAGCATCGGACTAGCGGGAGGATCAGATACGCAGTATTTT. Translation: CASSIGLAGGSDTQYF.

This clonotype was seen at least ten times. This chain uses TRBV20-1 with TRBJ2-2; D remains ambiguous. The V gene lost 5 bases and the J gene lost 8 bases, with 18 bases spanning the gap. The CDR3 covers 14 residues. In germline, CDR1 is DFQATT, CDR2 SNEGSKA (reference sequence). CDR3 in DNA: TGCAGTGCTGCACCGGGCCCCTTGTTAGGGGAGCTGTTTTTT. Its protein is CSAAPGPLLGELFF.

Note on this clonotype: At one end the junction does not follow the germline gene, possibly because of a read error. The chain uses TRBV12-3 or TRBV12-4 and TRBJ1-1; weak D call: TRBD1 (5 bases). The CDR3 has 12 residues. The CDR3 loop is CAGRIGVTEAFF. The CDR3 bases are TGTGCCGGCAGGATAGGGGTGACGGAAGCTTTCTTT.

This clonotype has a handful of counts. The CDR3 reads CASSFKAGSEQFF. Written as DNA, the CDR3 is TGTGCCAGCAGTTTTAAAGCGGGAAGTGAGCAGTTCTTC. This chain connects TRBV12-3 or TRBV12-4 to TRBJ2-1; 7 bases fit TRBD2. The CDR3 is made up of 13 amino acids. With V trimmed by 3 bases and J by 9 bases, 5 bases remained unmatched.

Many counts were recorded for this clonotype. The V call is TRBV29-1, the J call TRBJ2-7; 8 bases are shared with TRBD1. Trimming cost V 5 bases and J 7 bases; bases outside gene matches: 7. The length of the CDR3 is 12 residues. Germline assignment: CDR1 SQVTM and CDR2 ANQGSEA. CDR3 bases: TGCAGCGTTAGACAGGGGCCCTGGGAGCAGTACTTC. The encoded protein is CSVRQGPWEQYF.

V and J are TRBV7-9 and TRBJ2-1; TRBD2 matches 7 bases. The J segment lost 5 bases and the V segment lost 2 bases, leaving 9 bases of the junction unmatched. Germline V lookup: CDR1 SEHNR, CDR2 FQNEAQ (reference sequence). The CDR3 contains 16 residues. The CDR3 loop reads CASSLRGGLGDNEQFF. The CDR3 DNA is TGTGCCAGCAGCTTACGGGGAGGGCTTGGCGACAATGAGCAGTTCTTC.

This clonotype appeared many times. J is TRBJ1-3 and V is TRBV7-6; no clear D gene. The CDR3 runs 14 residues. Trimming removed 8 bases at V and 0 bases at J, with 11 bases between. Per germline, CDR1 SGHVS and CDR2 FNYEAQ. Here the CDR3 reads CASSLQASGNTIYF. The CDR3 nucleotides are TGTGCCAGCTCCCTCCAGGCCTCTGGAAACACCATATATTTT.

This clonotype was observed at least ten times. This chain connects TRBV29-1 to TRBJ2-3; perhaps TRBD2 as D (5 bases). CDR1 SQVTM and CDR2 ANQGSEA come from the germline V gene. This CDR3 is built from 13 residues. The V and J ends lost 2 bases and 6 bases respectively, with 12 bases between them. This chain's CDR3 is CSVEPGVGDTQYF. The CDR3 DNA reads TGCAGCGTTGAACCCGGGGTCGGGGATACGCAGTATTTT.

The chain joins TRBV5-1 to TRBJ2-1; 7 nucleotides align to TRBD2. The CDR3 is 15 amino acids. The V gene end was trimmed by 0 bases and the J gene end by 8 bases; junction bases not matched to a gene: 8. CDR1 is SGHRS and CDR2 is YFSETQ in the germline V gene. CDR3 loop: CASSLGGGSFDEQFF. The CDR3 DNA sequence: TGCGCCAGCAGCTTGGGGGGCGGGAGCTTCGATGAGCAGTTCTTC.

This clonotype was recorded at least ten times. The V gene is TRBV6-2 or TRBV6-3, the J gene TRBJ1-5; TRBD1 might be the D (6 bases). The CDR3 has 17 amino acids. V was pared by 4 bases and J by 2 bases, with 18 bases between. Germline lookup yields CDR1 MNHEY and CDR2 SVGEGT. The CDR3 here is CASSSPLRGRGNQPQHF. The CDR3 DNA is TGTGCCAGCAGTTCCCCCCTCAGGGGACGGGGCAATCAGCCCCAGCATTTT.

This clonotype was counted a few times. The gene calls are TRBV11-2 and TRBJ2-2; 7 positions match TRBD1. Germline assignment: CDR1 SGHAT and CDR2 FQNNGV. The CDR3 runs 18 residues. J gave up 3 bases and V 1 base, and 11 bases lay outside the gene matches. CDR3 loop: CASSLGDRMYKDTGELFF. As DNA, the CDR3 is TGTGCCAGCAGCTTAGGGGACAGAATGTATAAGGACACCGGGGAGCTGTTTTTT.

This clonotype was detected ten times or more. The chain links TRBV5-1 to TRBJ1-2; maybe TRBD1 (6 bases). Trimming pared 8 bases from V and 8 bases from J, leaving 19 bases between. The CDR3 covers 13 residues. From germline, CDR1 is SGHRS and CDR2 YFSETQ. CDR3 in DNA: TGCGCCAGTGCAAGCAGAGGGGGAGAAGGCTACACCTTC. This translates into CASASRGGEGYTF.

V and J are TRBV19 and TRBJ2-3, with 8 nucleotides matching TRBD2. Germline values: CDR1 LNHDA, CDR2 SQIVND (reference sequence). The CDR3 loop spans 15 amino acids. J lost 7 bases, V lost 6 bases, and 12 bases had no gene match. The CDR3 sequence: CASRTGTRGGYTQYF. The CDR3 nucleotides read TGTGCCAGTAGGACCGGGACTAGGGGTGGATATACGCAGTATTTT.

This clonotype has ten or more counts. The genes are TRBV7-9 and TRBJ2-2; 7 bases align to TRBD1. The V and J ends lost 5 bases and 6 bases, in that order; junction bases with no gene match: 6. The CDR3 loop spans 14 amino acids. Germline assignment: CDR1 SEHNR and CDR2 FQNEAQ (reference sequence). CDR3 in DNA: TGTGCCAGCAGCACCACAGGGGTTTCCGGGGAGCTGTTTTTT. Translating it yields CASSTTGVSGELFF.

In this sample, this clonotype turned up once. The chain has TRBV10-3 and TRBJ1-6; D is possibly TRBD1 (5 bases). Germline V gene data show CDR1 as ENHRY and CDR2 as SYGVKD. This CDR3 has 12 amino acids. Trimming stripped 7 bases from V and 10 bases from J, with 11 bases between. CDR3 nucleotide sequence: TGTGCCATCAACGACAGTAAGTCACCCCTCCACTTT. This sequence encodes CAINDSKSPLHF.

This clonotype was counted only a few times. V and J are TRBV12-3 or TRBV12-4 and TRBJ2-3; TRBD1 aligns across 8 bases. CDR3 length: 15 residues. V was clipped by 3 bases and J by 0 bases; unmatched bases: 2. CDR3 DNA: TGTGCCAGCAGTTTGCGGACAGGGAGCACAGATACGCAGTATTTT. Protein sequence: CASSLRTGSTDTQYF.

J is TRBJ1-3 and V is TRBV19, with 7 nucleotides matching TRBD1. V dropped 7 bases and J dropped 3; count of bases not matched to a gene: 15. Per germline, CDR1 LNHDA and CDR2 SQIVND (reference sequence). The CDR3 is 17 amino acids. DNA for the CDR3: TGTGCCAGTAATCGGGCCACCGGGACAGTGTATGGAAACACCATATATTTT. Amino acids: CASNRATGTVYGNTIYF.

As regards this clonotype: It may be a read error: a sequence one base away is much more abundant. The chain carries TRBV4-3 and TRBJ1-4, with D possibly being TRBD1 (5 bases). The CDR3 has 14 amino acids. The germline V and J ends were trimmed by 2 bases and 10 bases, with 14 bases remaining between them. From germline, CDR1 is LGHNA and CDR2 YSLEER. The CDR3 nucleotides read TGCGCCAGCAGCCAAATGGCAGGGCATGGAAAACTGTTTTTT. It encodes CASSQMAGHGKLFF.

This clonotype has at least ten counts. The DNA for the CDR3 is TGTGCCAGCAGCTGGTCTAGCGGATCCTACGAGCAGTACTTC. This sequence encodes CASSWSSGSYEQYF. V is TRBV11-2 and J is TRBJ2-7; 7 nucleotides line up with TRBD2. V shed 4 bases, J shed 1 base, and the junction held 4 bases outside the gene matches. Germline V gene data show CDR1 as SGHAT and CDR2 as FQNNGV. This CDR3 is built from 14 residues.

This clonotype has ten or more counts. This chain uses TRBV4-1 with TRBJ1-2; 7 positions match TRBD1. In germline, CDR1 is MGHRA, CDR2 YSYEKL. CDR3 length: 14 amino acids. J lost 4 bases, V lost 4 bases, and 6 bases had no gene match. CDR3 sequence reads: CASSLLGQVYGYTF. The CDR3 nucleotides read TGCGCCAGCAGCCTATTAGGACAGGTCTATGGCTACACCTTC.